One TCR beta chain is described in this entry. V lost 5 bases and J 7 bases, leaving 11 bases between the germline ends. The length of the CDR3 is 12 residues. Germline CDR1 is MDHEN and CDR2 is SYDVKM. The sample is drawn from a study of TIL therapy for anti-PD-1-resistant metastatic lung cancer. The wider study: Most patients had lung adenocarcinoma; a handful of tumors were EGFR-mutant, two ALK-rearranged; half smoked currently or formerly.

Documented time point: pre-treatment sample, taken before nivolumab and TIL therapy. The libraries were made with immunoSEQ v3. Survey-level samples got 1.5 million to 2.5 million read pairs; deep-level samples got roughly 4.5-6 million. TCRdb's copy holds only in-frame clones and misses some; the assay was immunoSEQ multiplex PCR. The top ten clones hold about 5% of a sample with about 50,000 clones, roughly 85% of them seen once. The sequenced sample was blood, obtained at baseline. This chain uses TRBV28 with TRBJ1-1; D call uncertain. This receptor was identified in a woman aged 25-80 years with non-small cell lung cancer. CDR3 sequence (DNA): TGTGCCAGCAGTGGATCCTTCGGTGAAGCTTTCTTT. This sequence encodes CASSGSFGEAFF.